A single count supports the clone carrying this T cell receptor (beta chain). This specimen comes from a study of blood T cell repertoires in COVID-19. Study-level information: Acute and convalescent COVID-19 specimens originated in the United States, Italy and Spain.

Per the original data handling: By means of reference gene primer amplification, nucleated cell counts were estimated. TCRdb keeps only in-frame clones here, not all; method: immunoSEQ multiplex PCR. V, J and clone size reflect that table, while D and trimming were determined from the DNA. The sample lists about 250,000 clones, under 90% occurring once. The cohort comprised adults aged about 18 to 100 years residing in approximately 25 US areas. Recovered status applied to Cohort 3 donors who had two consecutive negative PCRs. It also applied to those with clearance or with symptom resolution. V was clipped by 5 bases and J by 6 bases, with 28 bases between them. There are 18 residues in the CDR3. Germline V CDR1 and CDR2: SGHDN, FVKESK.

The sample consisted of PBMCs or T cells enriched from blood (not recorded which). This receptor was taken from a man aged 35-49 years who had recovered from COVID-19. This sequence joins TRBV14 and TRBJ1-2, with D perhaps matching TRBD1 (5 bases). CDR3 sequence: CASSNTRGSRAAVDGYTF. CDR3 in DNA: TGTGCCAGCAGCAATACCCGGGGGTCCAGGGCGGCAGTTGATGGCTACACCTTC.